The clone carrying this T cell receptor beta chain was picked up many times. This record comes from a study of low-dose radiotherapy and immunotherapy resistance in tumors. Priming of first-strand cDNA relied on TRAV- and TRBV-specific primers (covering alpha and beta chains). It was with a constant-region primer and a V-primer adapter that TCRs were amplified over about 20 PCR cycles. In vitro transcription served to amplify the isolated mRNA. Each CDR3 protein gets one entry after TCRdb re-called the reads with MiXCR. This sample has approximately 90,000 distinct CDR3 sequences; 9.4% occur once, and the top ten carry 0.95% to 1.3%. Trimming left V 0 bases short and J 6 bases short, with 11 bases between. Germline loops: CDR1 SEHNR, CDR2 FQNEAQ (reference sequence). There are 14 residues in the CDR3. Sample time point: before trial treatment. Patients qualified if they had advanced solid tumors that lacked tumor-infiltrating lymphocytes.

This chain connects TRBV7-9 to TRBJ1-2, with D uncertain. This material consisted of PBMCs, taken before treatment. The source is a male donor with prostate cancer. The CDR3 here is CASSLASVVDGYTF. The DNA for the CDR3 is TGTGCCAGCAGCTTAGCGTCGGTAGTCGATGGCTACACCTTC. The full variable domain, completed using reference TRBV7-9 and TRBJ1-2, is DTGVSQNPRHKITKRGQNVTFRCDPISEHNRLYWYRQTLGQGPEFLTYFQNEAQLEKSRLLSDRFSAERPKGSFSTLEIQRTEQGDSAMYLCASSLASVVDGYTFGSGTRLTVV.